The 11 T cell receptor beta chains listed next were all sequenced from one sample in a study of control samples from healthy donors and cancer patients. Assay: immunoSEQ multiplex PCR; the TCRdb copy retains only in-frame clones and omits some. Of roughly 160,000 clones listed, almost 90% are singletons. The sequenced material came from blood. The receptors stem from a woman in her twenties or thirties in good health.

The chain links TRBV18 to TRBJ2-1, with D possibly being TRBD1 or TRBD2 (6 bases each). The CDR3 runs 16 residues. CDR1 and CDR2 (germline): KGHSH, LQKENI. Trimming shortened V by 2 bases and J by 8 bases, and 19 bases separated the two germline ends. The CDR3 is CASSPEIGGGIDEQFF. The CDR3 DNA reads as TGTGCCAGCTCACCAGAGATTGGGGGCGGGATCGATGAGCAGTTCTTC.

The chain links TRBV7-8 to TRBJ2-7, with TRBD2 as a possible D gene (5 bases). The V end was cut by 6 bases, the J end by 4 bases, with 25 bases between. This CDR3 comprises 17 residues. Germline CDR1 is SGHVS and CDR2 is FQNEAQ. CDR3 DNA: TGTGCCAGCAGTTCTCCCGGAAGTAGCCCGAGGGTATACGAGCAGTACTTC. Protein sequence: CASSSPGSSPRVYEQYF. Variable domain in full (rest from reference TRBV7-8 and TRBJ2-7): GAGVSQSPRYKVAKRGQDVALRCDPISGHVSLFWYQQALGQGPEFLTYFQNEAQLDKSGLPSDRFFAERPEGSVSTLKIQRTQQEDSAVYLCASSSPGSSPRVYEQYFGPGTRLTVT.

The genes are TRBV10-2 and TRBJ1-6; D not resolved. Looked up from germline, CDR1 is WSHSY and CDR2 is SAAADI. V lost 4 bases and J lost 7, with 14 bases in between. The CDR3 length is 15 residues. This chain's CDR3 is CASSARRGGNSPLHF. The CDR3, as DNA: TGCGCCAGCAGTGCCAGGCGGGGAGGCAATTCACCCCTCCACTTT.

The chain has TRBV6-5 and TRBJ1-1, with 8 bases lining up with TRBD1. This CDR3 has 15 residues. The V gene end was trimmed by 6 bases and the J gene end by 1 base; junction bases not matched to a gene: 7. The germline gives CDR1 MNHEY, CDR2 SVGAGI. The CDR3 sequence: CASRDRQGRNTEAFF. The DNA for the CDR3 is TGTGCCAGCAGGGACCGACAGGGGCGGAACACTGAAGCTTTCTTT.

This chain connects TRBV19 to TRBJ2-3; TRBD1 is a possible D gene (5 bases). V lost 5 bases to trimming and J lost 3 bases, with 15 bases between them. CDR1 LNHDA and CDR2 SQIVND come from the germline V gene (reference sequence). The CDR3 covers 15 residues. The CDR3 region has the DNA TGTGCCAGTAGTGTCAAAAGGGGCGCGACAGATACGCAGTATTTT. The encoded protein is CASSVKRGATDTQYF.

The genes are TRBV4-1 and TRBJ2-2; TRBD2 aligns across 10 bases. Looked up from germline, CDR1 is MGHRA and CDR2 is YSYEKL. V was clipped by 1 base and J by 10 bases; unmatched bases: 6. CDR3 length: 15 amino acids. CDR3 loop: CASSQVASGSKELFF. CDR3 coding DNA: TGCGCCAGCAGCCAAGTTGCTAGCGGGAGCAAGGAGCTGTTTTTT.

The chain joins TRBV2 to TRBJ1-6; possibly TRBD1 for D (6 bases). The CDR3 totals 16 residues. Germline-derived CDR1 and CDR2 are SNHLY and FYNNEI. Trimming pared 10 bases from V and 6 bases from J, leaving 22 bases between. CDR3 sequence reads: CAIKGVGGRANSPLHF. The CDR3 nucleotides are TGTGCCATAAAAGGGGTAGGGGGGCGAGCTAATTCACCCCTCCACTTT.

This chain links TRBV11-3 with TRBJ2-1; 7 nucleotides match TRBD2. The germline V gene encodes CDR1 SGHNT and CDR2 YENEEA. V was clipped by 1 base and J by 5 bases; unmatched bases: 5. This CDR3 is 15 amino acids long. CDR3 region: CASSLGGGSDNEQFF. The CDR3 coding sequence is TGTGCCAGCAGCTTAGGTGGCGGGAGTGACAATGAGCAGTTCTTC.

The genes are TRBV7-9 and TRBJ1-5; a weak D match, TRBD1 (5 bases). The V end was cut by 4 bases, the J end by 0 bases, with 13 bases between. CDR1 and CDR2 from the germline V gene are SEHNR and FQNEAQ (reference sequence). The CDR3 extends over 16 amino acids. CDR3 DNA: TGTGCCAGCAGCTCCAGCGGGACGGATAGCAATCAGCCCCAGCATTTT. It is translated as CASSSSGTDSNQPQHF.

This chain links TRBV20-1 with TRBJ2-5, with D uncertain. V was clipped by 3 bases and J by 3 bases, with 5 bases between them. This CDR3 is built from 11 residues. Germline CDR1 reads DFQATT; CDR2 reads SNEGSKA (reference sequence). CDR3 sequence: CSASFEETQYF. CDR3 bases: TGCAGTGCTAGCTTCGAAGAGACCCAGTACTTC.

The rearrangement joins TRBV27 to TRBJ2-1; 10 nucleotides agree with TRBD2. Germline loops: CDR1 MNHEY, CDR2 SMNVEV (reference sequence). The CDR3 length is 15 residues. The ends lost 2 bases at V and 6 bases at J; junction bases unmatched: 4. The CDR3 reads CASSLRLAGVNEQFF. The CDR3 coding sequence is TGTGCCAGCAGTTTACGGCTAGCGGGAGTCAATGAGCAGTTCTTC.